The rows below give T cell receptor beta chains drawn from one sample of a study of shared clonotypes between healthy human individuals. The table came from immunoSEQ multiplex PCR; TCRdb's copy has only in-frame clones and leaves some out. The sample contains about a million clones, 60% to 85% of which appear only once. Sequencing was carried out using memory CD4+ T cells sorted from blood. The origin of the receptors is a man younger than 35 in good health. The CDR3 runs from the conserved cysteine through the conserved F or W. Fields, in order: J gene, V gene, D gene, clone size, CDR3 protein, CDR3 DNA. The D gene is left open where the match is weak. Some rows have no size entry. The others give once, few or many, or a class for an expanded clone.

>TRBJ2-7|TRBV6-6|.|.
CAIQPGAPETGEQYF
TGTGCCATCCAACCCGGGGCCCCTGAGACAGGCGAGCAGTACTTC
>TRBJ2-3|TRBV5-1|.|few
CASSPSGPTDTQYF
TGCGCCAGCAGCCCCTCAGGGCCCACAGATACGCAGTATTTT
>TRBJ2-3|TRBV7-9|.|many
CASSWTFSTDTQYF
TGTGCCAGCAGCTGGACGTTCAGCACAGATACGCAGTATTTT
>TRBJ2-1|TRBV27|TRBD2|few
CASSLPRLAGVRNEQFF
TGTGCCAGCAGTTTACCCCGACTAGCGGGGGTCCGGAATGAGCAGTTCTTC
>TRBJ1-2|TRBV6-1|.|once
CASTSTENYGYTF
TGTGCCAGCACTAGTACAGAAAACTATGGCTACACCTTC
>TRBJ2-1|TRBV6-1|TRBD2|once
CASSGGRGYNEQFF
TGTGCCAGCAGCGGCGGGAGGGGGTACAATGAGCAGTTCTTC
>TRBJ2-4|TRBV19|.|.
CASKAGRDLAKNIQYF
TGTGCCAGTAAGGCGGGGAGAGATCTAGCCAAAAACATTCAGTACTTC
>TRBJ2-1|TRBV4-1|.|.
CASSQVSSDHNEQFF
TGCGCCAGCAGCCAAGTTTCTAGCGACCACAATGAGCAGTTCTTC
>TRBJ2-7|TRBV5-6|TRBD1|.
CASSWGQNYEQYF
TGTGCCAGCAGCTGGGGACAGAACTACGAGCAGTACTTC
>TRBJ1-1|TRBV30|TRBD1|once
CAWHPTGVTEAFF
TGTGCCTGGCACCCAACAGGGGTCACTGAAGCTTTCTTT